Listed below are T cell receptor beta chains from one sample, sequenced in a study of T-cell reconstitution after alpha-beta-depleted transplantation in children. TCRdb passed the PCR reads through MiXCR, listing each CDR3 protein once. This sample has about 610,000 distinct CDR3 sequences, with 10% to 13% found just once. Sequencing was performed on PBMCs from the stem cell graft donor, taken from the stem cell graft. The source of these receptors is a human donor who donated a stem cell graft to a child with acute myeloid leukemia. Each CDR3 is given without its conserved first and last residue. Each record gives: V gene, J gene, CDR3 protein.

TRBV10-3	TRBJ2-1	AIRAPGTGGTYEQF
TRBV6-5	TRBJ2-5	ASHEQETQY
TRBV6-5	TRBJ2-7	ASRPLSGLDEQY
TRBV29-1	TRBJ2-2	SALGLAGGFTGELF
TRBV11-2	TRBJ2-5	ASSSLSGTPQETQY
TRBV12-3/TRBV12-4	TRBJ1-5	ASSFWDQGNQPQH
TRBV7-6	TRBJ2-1	ASSVWSGNEQF
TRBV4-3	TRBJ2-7	ASSQDWGRTSSYEQY
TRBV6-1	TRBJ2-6	ASRRQQGSGANVLT
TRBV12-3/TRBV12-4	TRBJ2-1	ASSPERTRRDEQF
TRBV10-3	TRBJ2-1	AISASSPEQF
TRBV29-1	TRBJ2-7	SVEGSRRYEQY
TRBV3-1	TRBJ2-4	ASSQVPGWQNIQY
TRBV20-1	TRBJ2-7	SARDLGAGDVAYEQY
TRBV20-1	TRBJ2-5	SARDWLAGSPQETQY
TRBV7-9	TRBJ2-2	ASSLAGQPNTGELF
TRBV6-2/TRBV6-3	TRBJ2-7	ASTDYYEQY